The T cell receptor (beta chain) described here comes from a study of blood T cell repertoires in COVID-19. Trimming removed 5 bases from V and 5 bases from J; junction bases left unmatched: 10. The CDR3 has 15 residues. Germline V gene sequence: CDR1 MDHEN, CDR2 SYDVKM. In the original workflow: Amplification of reference gene primers was used by the study to estimate nucleated cell counts. Assay: immunoSEQ multiplex PCR; the TCRdb copy retains only in-frame clones and omits some. V and J calls and clone size are given by that table; D and trimming were obtained from the DNA. Of a few hundred thousand clones listed, around nine tenths are singletons.

The sequence was collected from a man aged 25-40 years in a cohort exposed to, infected with or recovered from COVID-19 (not recorded which). The specimen sequenced was PBMCs or T cells enriched from blood (not recorded which). The rearrangement links TRBV28 to TRBJ2-5; 8 bases fit TRBD1. CDR3 DNA sequence: TGTGCCAGCAGTGAAAGCAGGGGGCCAGGGGAGACCCAGTACTTC. Residues: CASSESRGPGETQYF.